This is a list of T cell receptor beta chains from one sample in a study of PD-L1 blockade in urothelial cancer. The assay was immunoSEQ multiplex PCR, and TCRdb's table has in-frame clones only and misses some. The top ten clones hold approximately 6.7% of a sample with some 71,000 clones, around four fifths of them seen once. Sequencing used PBMCs, obtained around atezolizumab (anti-PD-L1) treatment. These receptors all come from a man in his forties or fifties with urothelial cancer. Both conserved end residues are trimmed from each CDR3. A D gene is named only where the DNA matches it firmly.

D: -
J: TRBJ1-5
V: TRBV28
CDR3: ASSLPNQPQH

D: -
J: TRBJ1-1
V: TRBV7-9
CDR3: ASSSRGIWTEAF

D: -
J: TRBJ2-5
V: TRBV30
CDR3: AWSVLRGYQETQY

D: TRBD1
J: TRBJ1-5
V: TRBV4-1
CDR3: ASSQDGQGKQPQH

D: TRBD2
J: TRBJ2-7
V: TRBV30
CDR3: AWTRGGLSSYEQY

D: -
J: TRBJ2-7
V: TRBV6-1
CDR3: ASLTSSSYEQY

D: -
J: TRBJ1-1
V: TRBV7-3
CDR3: ASSLRAGRGVMNTEAF

D: TRBD2
J: TRBJ2-7
V: TRBV14
CDR3: ASSHRVAGEGDEQY

D: TRBD1
J: TRBJ1-3
V: TRBV28
CDR3: ASSRQGIANTIY

D: -
J: TRBJ2-7
V: TRBV30
CDR3: AWTLSGSEQY

D: -
J: TRBJ2-7
V: TRBV18
CDR3: ASSLNGYEQY

D: TRBD2
J: TRBJ2-2
V: TRBV28
CDR3: ASKETSGLSNTGELF

D: -
J: TRBJ1-1
V: TRBV5-1
CDR3: ASSLSQRGTEAF

D: TRBD2
J: TRBJ2-7
V: TRBV27
CDR3: ASSINPSGNHEQY

D: -
J: TRBJ2-7
V: TRBV11-1
CDR3: ASTGFTYEQY

D: -
J: TRBJ2-5
V: TRBV7-2
CDR3: ASSPTASETQY

D: TRBD1
J: TRBJ1-1
V: TRBV19
CDR3: ASMAGQTNTEAF

D: -
J: TRBJ2-5
V: TRBV28
CDR3: ASSSPPRSQETQY

D: -
J: TRBJ2-7
V: TRBV18
CDR3: ASSPPSRYEQY

D: -
J: TRBJ2-3
V: TRBV5-1
CDR3: ASSLVGRSTDTQY

D: -
J: TRBJ1-5
V: TRBV6-1
CDR3: ATAGVVNQPQH

D: TRBD1
J: TRBJ1-4
V: TRBV4-3
CDR3: ASSRQGSEKLF

D: TRBD2
J: TRBJ2-5
V: TRBV7-7
CDR3: ASSRTSGEQETQY

D: TRBD1
J: TRBJ2-2
V: TRBV5-1
CDR3: ASSWGQPRPNTGELF

D: TRBD2
J: TRBJ2-2
V: TRBV6-1
CDR3: ASTSAGGPFGELF

D: TRBD1
J: TRBJ2-5
V: TRBV13
CDR3: ASSTGTEETQY

D: -
J: TRBJ2-5
V: TRBV25-1
CDR3: ASSESETAYQETQY

D: -
J: TRBJ1-1
V: TRBV7-8
CDR3: ASSLRRTGTEAF

D: TRBD1
J: TRBJ1-5
V: TRBV28
CDR3: ASSTMGQGFLQPQH

D: -
J: TRBJ1-2
V: TRBV14
CDR3: ASSQARWDGYT

D: -
J: TRBJ1-4
V: TRBV4-1
CDR3: ASSLQGWVVEEKLF

D: -
J: TRBJ2-7
V: TRBV5-1
CDR3: ASSINSLSSYEQY

D: TRBD2
J: TRBJ2-7
V: TRBV28
CDR3: ASSLTSGSNEQY

D: TRBD1
J: TRBJ1-3
V: TRBV5-6
CDR3: ASSPDRGGGNTIY

D: TRBD1
J: TRBJ1-1
V: TRBV6-5
CDR3: ASSSYTGGKDTEAF

D: TRBD1
J: TRBJ1-1
V: TRBV6-5
CDR3: ASSSDRGRNTEAF

D: -
J: TRBJ2-3
V: TRBV4-3
CDR3: ASAGATDTQY

D: -
J: TRBJ2-1
V: TRBV15
CDR3: ATSSSSSYNEQF

D: -
J: TRBJ2-5
V: TRBV25-1
CDR3: ASSVPRDNRETQY

D: TRBD1
J: TRBJ1-3
V: TRBV13
CDR3: ASRTGSGNTIY

D: -
J: TRBJ2-7
V: TRBV5-1
CDR3: ASSLESGGGYEQY

D: TRBD1
J: TRBJ2-2
V: TRBV2
CDR3: ASRIGTGNTGELF

D: -
J: TRBJ1-1
V: TRBV28
CDR3: AVAIGGLSTEAF

D: TRBD2
J: TRBJ2-7
V: TRBV19
CDR3: ASSQTSGNEQY

D: TRBD1
J: TRBJ1-5
V: TRBV19
CDR3: ASSISQGMSNQPQH

D: TRBD1
J: TRBJ1-2
V: TRBV28
CDR3: ASARDRGVDGYT

D: TRBD2
J: TRBJ2-1
V: TRBV11-3
CDR3: ASSSRTSKDNEQF

D: TRBD2
J: TRBJ2-1
V: TRBV9
CDR3: ASSPTSGTSYNEQF

D: TRBD2
J: TRBJ2-7
V: TRBV7-6
CDR3: ASRLIAGGPGEQY

D: TRBD2
J: TRBJ2-7
V: TRBV6-6
CDR3: AVSLGTSEY

D: -
J: TRBJ2-7
V: TRBV11-2
CDR3: ASSLMRAEAEQY